This T cell receptor beta chain came from a study of T cell repertoires in cytomegalovirus infection (dated by TCRdb to about 2019). The study in broad terms: Alongside well-studied HLA-B-restricted epitopes, the peptide stimulations were aimed at recently identified HLA-C-restricted CMV epitopes, whose presentation resists viral immunomodulation. Donor HLA type was relevant to the analysis, as public TCR beta signatures indicated carriage of CMV infection together with the matching HLA type.

TCRdb names Illumina HiSeq 1500 as the instrument used. TCRdb reworked the public reads: Q25 trimming with fastp, MiXCR clone assembly, productive beta chains retained. Here each entry gathers all rows of one CDR3 protein and keeps the most common genes and DNA. This sample comprises about 900,000 distinct CDR3 sequences, 30% to 40% of them detected only once. Jointly, the top ten make up around an eighth of the sample. The research as a whole found: In both this cohort and an independent cohort of 350 or so donors, the cumulative frequency of public TCR beta family members distinguished carriers of CMV infection plus the relevant HLA type. The ex vivo response was dominated by HLA-C-restricted CMV-specific TCR beta clonotypes, which also provided the single most frequent clonotype in two of eight donors.

In regard to this clonotype: Its antigen is still unknown. It has no much larger one-base neighbor in the sample; base qualities were not kept.

Per the publication, the treatment or condition label means: in vitro stimulation with specific CMV peptide epitopes to enrich CMV-specific T cells. This sample comprised cultured CD8+ T cells from PBMCs, obtained from culture after CMV antigen stimulation. This receptor was obtained from a human donor in good health (CMV status not recorded). Some clones in this sample may be carry-over from other donors' samples.

CDR3 reads: CASTPPNTDTQYF. The DNA reads TGTGCCAGCACCCCCCCGAACACAGATACGCAGTATTTT. The chain is made from TRBV3-1 and TRBJ2-3, with the D segment identity uncertain. The CDR3 covers 13 residues, taking in both the cysteine and the phenylalanine. Only the CDR3 DNA is retained, 39 bases long and in frame from the first base. CDR1 and CDR2 are read off the germline V gene (reference sequence) as LGHDT and YNNKEL. V and J lose 7 bases and 2 bases, and a span of 10 bases separates them.